The entry below describes one T cell receptor (beta chain). The target of this receptor is not known. The input lacks base qualities; no much larger clone sits a single base away. The data stem from a study of technical replicates of blood from a handful of donors (dated by TCRdb to the late 2010s). Receptor amplification or capture employed the immunoSEQ multiplex PCR assay. Sourced from immuneACCESS, this table was stored by TCRdb with only in-frame sequences that have V and J called. A share of the clones is absent; for the studies checked, an unresolved V gene accounts for under half, and the remainder has no known explanation. This sample lists around 76,000 clones; under 95% were detected once. The top ten hold 0.25% to 0.35% of the sample. Sequences MNHNS (CDR1) and SASEGT (CDR2) are obtained from the germline V gene. The V end loses 7 bases and the J end loses 5 bases, and a stretch of 14 bases separates them. The CDR3 runs 13 residues from the cysteine to the phenylalanine. Only the CDR3 DNA is retained, 39 bases long and in frame from the first base.

This receptor chain uses TRBV6-1 and TRBJ2-5, and possibly TRBD2, on 5 matching bases. The sequencing sample was made of T cells isolated from PBMCs. This TCR derives from a human donor in good health. The CDR3 corresponds to CASTQATGETQYF. DNA sequence: TGTGCCAGCACCCAAGCCACGGGGGAGACCCAGTACTTC.